The present entry profiles one T cell receptor beta chain with its context. The data belong to a study of technical replicates of blood from a handful of donors. Method: immunoSEQ multiplex PCR; TCRdb's copy keeps in-frame clones and lacks some. The sample has roughly 68,000 clones, about 90% seen once. Per germline, CDR1 MNHEY and CDR2 SMNVEV (reference sequence). The length of the CDR3 is 13 residues. V gave up 6 bases and J gave up 3 bases, with 6 bases separating them. This TCR came from a human donor in good health. This chain links TRBV27 with TRBJ2-6, with no clear D. Source material: T cells isolated from PBMCs. The CDR3 DNA follows: TGTGCCAGCAGGACGGGTGGGGCCAACGTCCTGACTTTC. It translates to CASRTGGANVLTF. Based on the CDR3 plus reference TRBV27 and TRBJ2-6, the full variable domain is EAQVTQNPRYLITVTGKKLTVTCSQNMNHEYMSWYRQDPGLGLRQIYYSMNVEVTDKGDVPEGYKVSRKEKRNFPLILESPSPNQTSLYFCASRTGGANVLTFGAGSRLTVL.